This T cell receptor beta chain was captured by sequencing in a study of T cell responses to AZD1222 COVID-19 vaccine. V lost 1 base and J 1 base, leaving 3 bases between the germline ends. This CDR3 comprises 13 residues. Sequenced by immunoSEQ multiplex PCR; TCRdb stores in-frame clones only, minus some. The sample has around 120,000 clones, over 75% seen once. This clone appeared a single time. This sequence was found in an adult in good health. The chain is built from TRBV12-3 or TRBV12-4 and TRBJ2-3, with unresolved D. The sample was peripheral blood, taken on day 0 of AZD1222 vaccination. Written as DNA, the CDR3 is TGTGCCAGCAGTTTAGGACGCACAGATACGCAGTATTTT. Encoded protein: CASSLGRTDTQYF.